A selection of T cell receptor beta chains follows, all from one sample in a study of Graves' ophthalmopathy and Graves' hyperthyroidism. TCRdb analysed the multiplex PCR reads with MiXCR anew, one entry per CDR3 protein. The data show over a million distinct CDR3 sequences, with around a third seen just once and 11% held by the top ten. Sequencing was performed on peripheral blood or thyroid tissue (not recorded which). Source of these receptors: an adult man with Graves' hyperthyroidism. The CDR3 runs from the conserved cysteine through the conserved F or W. A D gene is named only where the DNA matches it firmly. Some rows mark clone size as missing; the rest say once, few, many or name a class of expanded clone.

>TRBJ2-2|.|TRBD1|TRBV2
TGTGCCAGCTACTCTAGGACAGGCCGGACCGGGGAGCTGTTTTTT
CASYSRTGRTGELFF
>TRBJ2-7|many|.|TRBV7-2
TGTGCCAGCAGCGCAGGAGGGCCTACCGAGCAGTACTTC
CASSAGGPTEQYF
>TRBJ2-6|.|.|TRBV6-1
TGTGCCAGCAGTGTCGTGACTTTC
CASSVVTF
>TRBJ2-7|.|TRBD2|TRBV5-1
TGCGCCAGCCGCCGGCAGCGGGAGGGGTCCTACGAGCAGTACTTC
CASRRQREGSYEQYF
>TRBJ1-5|.|TRBD1|TRBV7-8
TGTGCCAGCAGCTTGTCGGGACAGGGGGCTGGTCAGCCCCAGCATTTT
CASSLSGQGAGQPQHF
>TRBJ2-5|.|TRBD1|TRBV4-1
TGCGCCAGCAGCCAAATGCAGGGGGTGACCCAGTACTTC
CASSQMQGVTQYF
>TRBJ1-2|.|.|TRBV9
TGTGCCAGCAGCGTCTGGACTGGGGAGGGAGGTGGCTACACCTTC
CASSVWTGEGGGYTF
>TRBJ2-5|.|.|TRBV19
TGTGCCAGTATGTACTACCACGGTGGAGGTCAGCCCCAGTACTTC
CASMYYHGGGQPQYF
>TRBJ1-5|.|TRBD1|TRBV6-5
TGTGCCAGCGGTATACACGACAGGGGCCGACAGCCCCAGCATTTT
CASGIHDRGRQPQHF
>TRBJ2-7|.|TRBD2|TRBV12-3/TRBV12-4
TGTGCCAGCAGTAACCCGGGACTAGCGGGAGGGAGGGTCTACGAGCAGTACTTC
CASSNPGLAGGRVYEQYF
>TRBJ1-4|few|TRBD1|TRBV27
TGTGCCAGCAGTTTATCGGGGACAGAAACGTTGTTTTTT
CASSLSGTETLFF
>TRBJ2-7|many|TRBD1|TRBV11-2
TGTGCCAGCAGCTTAGACCGAAGGAAGACAGGGGCCACCTACGAGCAGTACTTC
CASSLDRRKTGATYEQYF
>TRBJ2-5|many|.|TRBV20-1
TGCAGTGCTAGAGTGGTAGAGACCCAGTACTTC
CSARVVETQYF
>TRBJ2-7|few|.|TRBV20-1
TGCAGCGGGGACATCATCTACGAGCAGTACTTC
CSGDIIYEQYF
>TRBJ1-1|many|.|TRBV7-9
TGTGCCAGCAGCTTAGTGCGGGGAAGTTTGAACACTGAAGCTTTCTTT
CASSLVRGSLNTEAFF
>TRBJ1-6|.|.|TRBV10-3
TGTGCCATCAGCGACCCCAGCGGGACGGAGTTT
CAISDPSGTEF
>TRBJ2-5|many|.|TRBV10-3
TGTGCCATCAGTGAGTCTGGGGGCTGGGAGACCCAGTACTTC
CAISESGGWETQYF
>TRBJ1-3|.|.|TRBV6-5
TGTGCCAGCAGCGATTATGCTGGGAACACCATATATTTT
CASSDYAGNTIYF
>TRBJ1-1|.|.|TRBV7-9
TGTGCCAGCAGCTTTTTCCCGGAAGGGGACACTGAAGCTTTCTTT
CASSFFPEGDTEAFF
>TRBJ2-3|.|.|TRBV20-1
TGCAGTGCTAGAGATCTTTGGGGGAAAGGGAGCACAGATACGCAGTATTTT
CSARDLWGKGSTDTQYF
>TRBJ2-7|.|TRBD2|TRBV11-2
TGTGCCAGCAGCCGGGGGGGAGTGCACGAGCAGTACTTC
CASSRGGVHEQYF
>TRBJ1-2|many|.|TRBV7-8
TGTGCCAGCAGCTTAGGGGTAGGGAGCGGCTATGGCTACACCTTC
CASSLGVGSGYGYTF
>TRBJ1-5|.|.|TRBV20-1
TGCAGTGCTAGAATTGACAGTTACAATCAGCCCCAGCATTTT
CSARIDSYNQPQHF
>TRBJ1-1|.|TRBD1|TRBV7-9
TGTGCCAGCAGGAAGACAGGGCGGGACAGCTTCAACACTGAAGCTTTCTTT
CASRKTGRDSFNTEAFF
>TRBJ2-7|.|TRBD1|TRBV10-3
TGTGCCATCAGGGGACAGGGGAACACCGGGGAGCTGTACTTC
CAIRGQGNTGELYF
>TRBJ1-2|.|.|TRBV4-3
TGCGCCAGCAGCCCCCGAACTGGGGGGGGCGGCGGCTACACCTTC
CASSPRTGGGGGYTF
>TRBJ2-7|many|.|TRBV29-1
TGCAGCGTTGAAGATCATCGGGAACAGTCCTACGAGCAGTACTTC
CSVEDHREQSYEQYF
>TRBJ1-2|.|TRBD1|TRBV2
TGTGCCAGCAGTGACAGGGGGAGGCTTGGCTACACCTTC
CASSDRGRLGYTF
>TRBJ1-2|once|.|TRBV7-9
TGTGCCAGCAGTTCAAAGGGCGAGGGGGTCTATGGCTACACCTTC
CASSSKGEGVYGYTF
>TRBJ2-2|many|.|TRBV9
TGTGCCAGCAGCGCGGACAGTTCCTTCGGGGAGCTGTTTTTT
CASSADSSFGELFF
>TRBJ1-3|.|TRBD1|TRBV19
TGTGTCAGTAGTTACCAACAGGGGTTCGCTGGAAACACCATATATTTT
CVSSYQQGFAGNTIYF
>TRBJ2-7|many|TRBD2|TRBV29-1
TGCAGCGTTGCGACTAGCGGATTCGGCTACGAGCAGTACTTC
CSVATSGFGYEQYF
>TRBJ1-6|many|TRBD1|TRBV6-5
TGTGCCAGCAGTACAACCGGGACAGGCGAATCACCCCTCCACTTT
CASSTTGTGESPLHF
>TRBJ1-1|.|TRBD1|TRBV4-1
TGCGCCAGCAGCCAACGACAGGGGGGCATGAACACTGAAGCTTTCTTT
CASSQRQGGMNTEAFF
>TRBJ1-5|few|.|TRBV10-3
TGTGCCATCAGTGAGACAGGGTTTAGCAATCAGCCCCAGCATTTT
CAISETGFSNQPQHF
>TRBJ2-3|few|.|TRBV25-1
TGTGCCAGCAGTGTAGAGGGAATGGTCACAGATACGCAGTATTTT
CASSVEGMVTDTQYF
>TRBJ2-5|few|.|TRBV20-1
TGCAGTGCTAGTCCCCGGACAGCTTTCTCCGGGACCCAGTACTTC
CSASPRTAFSGTQYF
>TRBJ1-2|many|.|TRBV19
TGTGCCAGTAGTATCCTCCGGGGGGGGGACGACTATGGCTACACCTTC
CASSILRGGDDYGYTF
>TRBJ2-7|.|.|TRBV7-2
TGTGTCAGCAGCCTTAGCTCCTACGAGCAGTACTTC
CVSSLSSYEQYF
>TRBJ1-6|.|.|TRBV12-3/TRBV12-4
TGTGCCAGCACAATGGCCCGGGGGCAACAGGGATCACCCCTCCACTTT
CASTMARGQQGSPLHF
>TRBJ2-7|.|TRBD2|TRBV7-7
TGTGCTAGCAGCACGGCGTTAGCGGGAACCGAGCAGTACTTC
CASSTALAGTEQYF
>TRBJ2-3|.|.|TRBV7-9
TGTGCCAGCAGCTCTAGTAACCGAGCGACAGACTATAGCACAGATACGCAGTATTTT
CASSSSNRATDYSTDTQYF
>TRBJ1-2|few|.|TRBV7-6
TGTGCCTGGACCTCCACCGGCTATGGCTACACCTTC
CAWTSTGYGYTF
>TRBJ2-5|.|.|TRBV7-7
TGTGCTAGCAGCCGCCTGAAAGAGACCCAGTACTTC
CASSRLKETQYF
>TRBJ2-5|.|.|TRBV7-2
TGTGCCAGCAGCCTTTCAAGAGACGGGACCGGAGAGACCCAGTACTTC
CASSLSRDGTGETQYF
>TRBJ2-6|many|TRBD2|TRBV12-3/TRBV12-4
TGTGCCAGCAGCCGGGAGGGGCGCTCTGGGGCCAACGTCCTGACTTTC
CASSREGRSGANVLTF
>TRBJ1-1|many|TRBD1|TRBV7-6
TGTGCCAGCAGCACCCAGACAGGGGTTCGCACTGAAGCTTTCTTT
CASSTQTGVRTEAFF
>TRBJ1-2|many|.|TRBV15
TGTGCCACCAGCAGAGATACGGGACTCAGCTATGGCTACACCTTC
CATSRDTGLSYGYTF
>TRBJ1-2|many|.|TRBV7-9
TGTGCCAGCAGCCGGGACAAAGGGGGCTATGGCTACACCTTC
CASSRDKGGYGYTF
>TRBJ2-6|many|.|TRBV10-3
TGTGCCATCAGCGATCAGGGCAGCTCTGGGGCCAACGTCCTGACTTTC
CAISDQGSSGANVLTF
>TRBJ2-2|few|.|TRBV7-8
TGTGCCAGCAGCTTAGCGCTAGGGCAGGCGTATATCAAGAACACCGGGGAGCTGTTTTTT
CASSLALGQAYIKNTGELFF
>TRBJ2-2|.|.|TRBV11-1
TGTGCCAGCACCCATAACAGCGGGTTTGACGGGGAGCTGTTTTTT
CASTHNSGFDGELFF
>TRBJ2-7|.|.|TRBV10-3
TGTGCCAGCAGCCCCCACGGGGACTCCTACGAGCAGTACTTC
CASSPHGDSYEQYF
>TRBJ1-4|.|.|TRBV7-8
TGTGCCAGCAGCCCCGACAGATTTGCAACTAATGAAAAACTGTTTTTT
CASSPDRFATNEKLFF
>TRBJ2-3|few|TRBD2|TRBV20-1
TGCAGTGCTAGACGCCTAGCGGGAGGAAACACAGATACGCAGTATTTT
CSARRLAGGNTDTQYF
>TRBJ2-2|many|.|TRBV29-1
TGCAGCGTTCTCATAGACACCGGGGAGCTGTTTTTT
CSVLIDTGELFF
>TRBJ1-1|many|.|TRBV29-1
TGCACCGTGAACACTGAAGCTTTCTTT
CTVNTEAFF
>TRBJ1-5|many|.|TRBV7-9
TGTGCCAGCAGCTTATCTATAGGTGGGGGTACCTCTCAGCCCCAGCATTTT
CASSLSIGGGTSQPQHF
>TRBJ2-3|.|.|TRBV7-6
TGTGCCAGCAGCTTATCGTTAGATACGCAGTATTTT
CASSLSLDTQYF